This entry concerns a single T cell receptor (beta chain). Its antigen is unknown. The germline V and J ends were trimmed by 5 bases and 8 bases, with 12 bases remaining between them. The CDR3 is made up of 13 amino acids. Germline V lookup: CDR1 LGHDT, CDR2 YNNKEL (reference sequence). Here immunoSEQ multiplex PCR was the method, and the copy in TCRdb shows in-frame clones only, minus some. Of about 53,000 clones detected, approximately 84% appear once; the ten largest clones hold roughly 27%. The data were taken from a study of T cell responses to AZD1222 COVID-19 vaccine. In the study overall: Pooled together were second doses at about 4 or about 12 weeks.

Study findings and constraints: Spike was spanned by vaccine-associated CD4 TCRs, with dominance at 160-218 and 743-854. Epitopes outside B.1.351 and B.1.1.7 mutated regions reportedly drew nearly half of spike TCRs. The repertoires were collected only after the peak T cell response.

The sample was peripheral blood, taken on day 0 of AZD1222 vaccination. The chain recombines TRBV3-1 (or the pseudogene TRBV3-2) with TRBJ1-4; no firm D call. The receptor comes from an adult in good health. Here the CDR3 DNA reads TGTGCCAGCAGCTTATCTGGGTACGAAAAACTGTTTTTT. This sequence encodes CASSLSGYEKLFF.